The 3 T cell receptor beta chains below come from one sample, sequenced in a study of blood T cell repertoires in COVID-19. Clones were sequenced by immunoSEQ multiplex PCR, and TCRdb holds only the in-frame ones, with some missing. The sample lists about 190,000 clones; 70% to 90% were seen once. The sample consisted of PBMCs or T cells enriched from blood (not recorded which). All receptors come from a woman aged 40 to 50 in a cohort exposed to, infected with or recovered from COVID-19 (not recorded which).

V gene TRBV7-9 combines with J gene TRBJ2-1; D is perhaps TRBD2 (6 bases). CDR1 is SEHNR, CDR2 FQNEAQ, per germline (reference sequence). Trimming left V 4 bases short and J 7 bases short, with 17 bases between. This CDR3 comprises 15 residues. The CDR3 DNA reads as TGTGCCAGCAGCTCCAGGGAGGTCACAACTAATGAGCAGTTCTTC. It is translated as CASSSREVTTNEQFF. Full variable domain (missing parts from reference TRBV7-9 and TRBJ2-1): DTGVSQNPRHKITKRGQNVTFRCDPISEHNRLYWYRQTLGQGPEFLTYFQNEAQLEKSRLLSDRFSAERPKGSFSTLEIQRTEQGDSAMYLCASSSREVTTNEQFFGPGTRLTVL.

The genes are TRBV4-1 and TRBJ1-1; D is unresolved. There are 12 residues in the CDR3. The germline V gene has CDR1 MGHRA and CDR2 YSYEKL. Trimming removed 1 base from V and 6 bases from J, with 6 bases in between. The CDR3 loop reads CASSQGRAEAFF. CDR3 sequence (DNA): TGCGCCAGCAGCCAAGGGAGGGCTGAAGCTTTCTTT.

V gene TRBV3-1 (or the pseudogene TRBV3-2) combines with J gene TRBJ1-2, with 8 bases that match TRBD1. J gave up 8 bases and V 1 base, and 6 bases lay outside the gene matches. Germline CDR1 reads LGHDT; CDR2 reads YNNKEL (reference sequence). The CDR3 length is 14 residues. The CDR3 DNA follows: TGTGCCAGCAGCCAAGCTGGACAGGGTCACGGCTACACCTTC. As protein: CASSQAGQGHGYTF.